One and the same sample provided the 21 T cell receptor beta chains below, sequenced in a study of OX40 agonist ivuxolimab in advanced cancers. Profiling relied on immunoSEQ multiplex PCR, and the TCRdb table lists in-frame clones only, not all of them. This table has around 30,000 clones, around 74% appearing once. The sample was CD4+ or CD8+ T cells sorted from blood, taken in a trial of the OX40 agonist ivuxolimab. The receptors stem from an adult with an advanced solid tumor such as melanoma, head and neck, liver or kidney cancer.

V and J are TRBV7-8 and TRBJ2-5; 7 nucleotides line up with TRBD1. Trimming took 4 bases from V and 4 from J; bases not matched to a gene: 3. This CDR3 has 13 residues. Germline V gene sequence: CDR1 SGHVS, CDR2 FQNEAQ. The CDR3 region has the DNA TGTGCCAGCAGCTCGGGACAGCTAGAGACCCAGTACTTC. As protein: CASSSGQLETQYF.

The sample holds one count of this clone. J is TRBJ1-4 and V is TRBV27, with 8 bases lining up with TRBD1. Unmatched junction bases numbered 5, after V lost 3 bases and J lost 8 bases. The CDR3 spans 14 residues. CDR1 MNHEY and CDR2 SMNVEV come from the germline V gene (reference sequence). CDR3 bases: TGTGCCAGCAGTTTTCAGGGGGCGCGAGAAAAACTGTTTTTT. This sequence encodes CASSFQGAREKLFF. The variable domain in full, completed from reference TRBV27 and TRBJ1-4, reads EAQVTQNPRYLITVTGKKLTVTCSQNMNHEYMSWYRQDPGLGLRQIYYSMNVEVTDKGDVPEGYKVSRKEKRNFPLILESPSPNQTSLYFCASSFQGAREKLFFGSGTQLSVL.

The chain links TRBV2 to TRBJ2-7; D remains unclear. Germline V gene sequence: CDR1 SNHLY, CDR2 FYNNEI. The CDR3 runs to 11 residues. Trimming pared 5 bases from V and 6 bases from J, leaving 8 bases between. CDR3 residues: CASSKGREQYF. DNA for the CDR3: TGTGCCAGCAGTAAGGGCCGCGAGCAGTACTTC.

This clone was seen once. The chain couples TRBV28 to TRBJ2-7, with a possible D match to TRBD2 (7 bases). The V and J ends lost 2 bases and 5 bases respectively, with 16 bases between them. CDR3 length equals 15 residues. CDR1 and CDR2 from the germline V gene are MDHEN and SYDVKM. The CDR3 is CASSLKIGGGNEQYF. Written as DNA, the CDR3 is TGTGCCAGCAGTTTAAAAATTGGGGGGGGCAACGAGCAGTACTTC. Full variable domain (missing parts from reference TRBV28 and TRBJ2-7): DVKVTQSSRYLVKRTGEKVFLECVQDMDHENMFWYRQDPGLGLRLIYFSYDVKMKEKGDIPEGYSVSREKKERFSLILESASTNQTSMYLCASSLKIGGGNEQYFGPGTRLTVT.

This chain connects TRBV30 to TRBJ1-2; D is ambiguous. V was clipped by 2 bases and J by 3 bases, with 25 bases between them. The CDR3 sequence is 18 residues long. Germline CDR1 reads GTSNPN; CDR2 reads SVGIG (reference sequence). CDR3 in DNA: TGTGCCTGGAGTTCCTACCAGGACGCGGAGGGAAGAGACTATGGCTACACCTTC. Translation: CAWSSYQDAEGRDYGYTF.

This chain uses TRBV19 with TRBJ2-1, with D tentatively TRBD1 (7 bases). Germline CDR1 LNHDA, CDR2 SQIVND (reference sequence). V was pared by 4 bases and J by 7 bases, with 14 bases between. CDR3 length: 14 amino acids. The CDR3 DNA follows: TGTGCCAGTAGTACTAAACAGGGGAGGAATGAGCAGTTCTTC. This codes for CASSTKQGRNEQFF.

The gene calls are TRBV30 and TRBJ2-2, with D perhaps matching TRBD1 or TRBD2 (5 bases each). V lost 3 bases, J lost 6 bases, and 11 bases lay in between. This CDR3 has 13 residues. Germline assignment: CDR1 GTSNPN and CDR2 SVGIG (reference sequence). CDR3 protein: CAWRGEGAGELFF. As DNA, the CDR3 is TGTGCCTGGAGGGGGGAAGGCGCCGGGGAGCTGTTTTTT. The variable domain in full, with the rest retrieved from reference TRBV30 and TRBJ2-2, is SQTIHQWPATLVQPVGSPLSLECTVEGTSNPNLYWYRQAAGRGLQLLFYSVGIGQISSEVPQNLSASRPQDRQFILSSKKLLLSDSGFYLCAWRGEGAGELFFGEGSRLTVL.

The rearrangement joins TRBV11-2 to TRBJ2-7; 9 bases fit TRBD2. Germline V gene data show CDR1 as SGHAT and CDR2 as FQNNGV. J lost 7 bases, V lost 5 bases, and 12 bases had no gene match. The CDR3 length is 15 residues. The CDR3 DNA sequence: TGTGCCAGCAGCCCCTGGGTAGCGGGGGCTGGGGAGCAGTACTTC. It yields the protein CASSPWVAGAGEQYF.

This rearrangement joins TRBV27 to TRBJ2-1; TRBD2 is a possible D gene (6 bases). V was pared by 6 bases and J by 4 bases, with 13 bases between. The CDR3 has 14 residues. The V gene's germline CDR1 is MNHEY and CDR2 SMNVEV (reference sequence). The CDR3 here is CASSPGLRYNEQFF. The CDR3 DNA is TGTGCCAGCAGCCCGGGACTTCGATACAATGAGCAGTTCTTC.

The V and J genes are TRBV7-6 and TRBJ1-3; weak D call: TRBD1 (5 bases). The CDR3 runs to 15 residues. Germline CDR1 and CDR2: SGHVS and FNYEAQ. Between the trimmed V and J ends, which lost 3 bases and 4 bases, there was a span of 13 bases. The CDR3 here is CASSLDKGYGNTIYF. The CDR3 nucleotides are TGTGCCAGCAGCTTGGATAAGGGGTACGGAAACACCATATATTTT.

This chain links TRBV5-6 with TRBJ2-3, with a tentative D call TRBD2 (5 bases). CDR1 and CDR2 (germline): SGHDT, YYEEEE. Trimming cost V 4 bases and J 5 bases, with 14 bases left between them. CDR3 length: 14 residues. CDR3 residues: CASSLGGAVDTQYF. The CDR3 nucleotides are TGTGCCAGCAGCCTCGGAGGCGCCGTAGATACGCAGTATTTT.

The V call is TRBV30, the J call TRBJ1-1, with TRBD1 matching 10 bases. This CDR3 region has 16 residues. V shed 0 bases and J 5 bases; nucleotides not matched to a gene: 9. Germline CDR1 reads GTSNPN; CDR2 reads SVGIG (reference sequence). Here the CDR3 reads CAWSVLTGGRRTEAFF. The CDR3 nucleotides are TGTGCCTGGAGTGTACTGACAGGGGGCAGGAGAACTGAAGCTTTCTTT.

This chain uses TRBV7-2 with TRBJ2-4, with D hard to call. Between the trimmed V and J ends, which lost 3 bases and 0 bases, there was a span of 12 bases. Germline V lookup: CDR1 SGHTA, CDR2 FQGNSA. The CDR3 is 16 residues long. The CDR3 DNA reads TGTGCCAGCAGCTTCGGACGGGTTAGAGCCAAAAACATTCAGTACTTC. Its protein is CASSFGRVRAKNIQYF.

As to this clone: This CDR3 is also generated by other DNA sequences in the sample. DNA of the CDR3: TGTGCCAGCAGCGGAAGGGACAGCAGGACTGAAGCTTTCTTT. Amino acid sequence: CASSGRDSRTEAFF. This chain connects TRBV5-8 to TRBJ1-1; 7 nucleotides align to TRBD1. From germline, CDR1 is SGHTS and CDR2 YDEGEE. The V and J ends lost 4 bases and 5 bases, in that order; junction bases with no gene match: 8. CDR3 length equals 14 residues.

CDR3 sequence: CASGTGANTQYF. The CDR3 DNA is TGTGCCTCTGGGACAGGGGCGAATACGCAGTATTTT. The chain combines TRBV6-6 with TRBJ2-3; 10 positions agree with TRBD1. With V trimmed by 11 bases and J by 7 bases, 6 bases remained unmatched. Looked up from germline, CDR1 is MNHNY and CDR2 is SVGAGI (reference sequence). The CDR3 sequence is 12 residues long.

The V and J genes are TRBV29-1 and TRBJ1-1; 7 positions match TRBD1. J gave up 6 bases and V 5 bases, and 15 bases lay outside the gene matches. The CDR3 consists of 15 residues. Germline V gives CDR1 SQVTM, CDR2 ANQGSEA. Here the CDR3 DNA reads TGCAGCGTTCAGGACAGGTCAGCACAGGGTCCTGAAGCTTTCTTT. Its translation: CSVQDRSAQGPEAFF.

This chain uses TRBV7-7 with TRBJ2-3; 10 bases agree with TRBD2. V was pared by 0 bases and J by 3 bases, with 9 bases of the junction left unmatched. CDR3 size: 18 residues. CDR1 SSHAT and CDR2 FNYEAQ come from the germline V gene (reference sequence). CDR3 sequence: CASSLASGGAMVTDTQYF. DNA for the CDR3: TGTGCCAGCAGCTTAGCCAGCGGGGGGGCCATGGTAACAGATACGCAGTATTTT.

The chain links TRBV6-1 to TRBJ1-1; TRBD1 is a possible D gene (6 bases). The length of the CDR3 is 13 residues. With 10 bases removed from V and 4 bases from J, the gap between germline ends came to 16 bases. The germline V gene encodes CDR1 MNHNS and CDR2 SASEGT. The DNA for the CDR3 is TGTGCCATCTCTCCGGGGGCGAGCACTGAAGCTTTCTTT. It yields the protein CAISPGASTEAFF.

The chain's CDR3 is CASSHDSTYEQYF. As DNA, the CDR3 is TGCGCCAGCAGCCACGACAGTACCTACGAGCAGTACTTC. The chain carries TRBV4-1 and TRBJ2-7, with D perhaps TRBD1 (5 bases). Trimming pared 3 bases from V and 2 bases from J, leaving 8 bases between. Germline values: CDR1 MGHRA, CDR2 YSYEKL. This CDR3 region has 13 residues.

The sample holds one count of this clone. The rearrangement joins TRBV19 to TRBJ1-5, with D hard to call. The CDR3 is 13 residues long. Looked up from germline, CDR1 is LNHDA and CDR2 is SQIVND (reference sequence). Trimming stripped 3 bases from V and 11 bases from J, with 14 bases between. CDR3 DNA: TGTGCCAGTAGTATCGAAGGTTTGGGGTCCCAGCATTTT. This translates into CASSIEGLGSQHF.

The chain recombines TRBV29-1 with TRBJ2-6, with D unresolved. Germline V CDR1 and CDR2: SQVTM, ANQGSEA. The V and J ends lost 4 bases and 2 bases respectively, with 6 bases between them. The CDR3 is made up of 13 amino acids. The CDR3 loop is CSVVGPGANVLTF. The CDR3 DNA is TGCAGCGTTGTTGGGCCTGGGGCCAACGTCCTGACTTTC.